A selection of T cell receptor beta chains follows, all from one sample in a study of OX40 agonist ivuxolimab in advanced cancers. TCRdb's copy holds only in-frame clones and misses some; the assay was immunoSEQ multiplex PCR. Of about 48,000 clones detected, approximately 86% appear once; the ten largest clones hold less than 2.5%. The source was CD4+ or CD8+ T cells sorted from blood, collected in a trial of the OX40 agonist ivuxolimab. The receptors shown here come from an adult with an advanced solid tumor such as melanoma, head and neck, liver or kidney cancer. Both conserved end residues are part of each CDR3. Fields, in order: D gene, J gene, V gene, clone size, CDR3 DNA, CDR3 protein. A D gene is named only where the DNA matches it firmly. Clone sizes are given selectively: once, few, many, or a class where the clone is expanded.

NA	TRBJ1-1	TRBV5-1	NA	TGCGCCAGCAGCTTGGACAGCCTGAACACTGAAGCTTTCTTT	CASSLDSLNTEAFF
NA	TRBJ2-1	TRBV27	NA	TGTGCCAGCAGTTTTGGGGTAGGGGGAACGAATGAGCAGTTCTTC	CASSFGVGGTNEQFF
TRBD1	TRBJ1-1	TRBV27	few	TGTGCCAGCAGTCCATATACAGGGGCCACCACGTTAGCTTTCTTT	CASSPYTGATTLAFF
NA	TRBJ1-6	TRBV28	few	TGTGCCAGCAGTTTACCGGACAAAAGGAATTCACCCCTCCACTTT	CASSLPDKRNSPLHF
NA	TRBJ1-3	TRBV5-4	NA	TGTGCCAGCAGCCCGGCAGGCTCTGGAAACACCATATATTTT	CASSPAGSGNTIYF
TRBD1	TRBJ2-5	TRBV28	NA	TGTGCCAGCAGTTCGGGACAGGGGCAAGGGACCCAGTACTTC	CASSSGQGQGTQYF
NA	TRBJ2-1	TRBV7-3	once	TGTGCCAGCAGCTCTTACGGGACTTCTACCTACAATGAGCAGTTCTTC	CASSSYGTSTYNEQFF
NA	TRBJ1-1	TRBV4-1	NA	TGCGCCAGCAGCCAAGCAGGGTCCTGGTCCTTTGAAGCTTTCTTT	CASSQAGSWSFEAFF
TRBD2	TRBJ2-1	TRBV13	NA	TGTGCCAGCAGCTTATTCTCGGGACTAGCGGGAGAGGGTAGCTCCTACAATGAGCAGTTCTTC	CASSLFSGLAGEGSSYNEQFF
NA	TRBJ2-1	TRBV11-2	NA	TGTGCCAGCAGCCACCGGGGGAGCTCCTACAATGAGCAGTTCTTC	CASSHRGSSYNEQFF
NA	TRBJ2-7	TRBV15	NA	TGTGCCACCAGCAGGGACGGATTGAGGACCTACGAGCAGTACTTC	CATSRDGLRTYEQYF
NA	TRBJ1-6	TRBV2	NA	TGTGCCAGCGGGCTCAATTCACCCCTCCACTTT	CASGLNSPLHF
TRBD2	TRBJ2-3	TRBV30	NA	TGTGCCTGGAATAGCGGGAGAACATTTCTTTCCTATGGGACCGATACGCAGTATTTT	CAWNSGRTFLSYGTDTQYF
NA	TRBJ2-5	TRBV7-6	NA	TGTGCCAGCAGCTTGATGGCCCAAGAGACCCAGTACTTC	CASSLMAQETQYF
TRBD2	TRBJ2-7	TRBV27	NA	TGTGCCAGCAGTTTTCAGGCCCTAGCGGGGAAGCAGTACTTC	CASSFQALAGKQYF
NA	TRBJ2-7	TRBV9	NA	TGTGCCAGCAGCGTATCCTACGAGCAGTACTTC	CASSVSYEQYF